This TCR beta chain is drawn from a study of shared clonotypes between healthy human individuals. HIV-negative, healthy adults without recent acute infections or vaccinations were the donors. Germline V CDR1 and CDR2: KGHSH, LQKENI. V lost 2 bases to trimming and J lost 8 bases, with 12 bases between them. The CDR3 is made up of 13 amino acids. Method: immunoSEQ multiplex PCR; TCRdb's copy keeps in-frame clones and lacks some. The sample gives 2 million to 2.5 million clones, approximately 90% of which show up once; 0.37% is in the top ten. As regards this clone: What it recognizes is unknown.

The study, taken as a whole, reports: Researchers found naive subsets generally carried larger estimated richness than memory subsets.

V gene TRBV18 combines with J gene TRBJ1-2; D may be TRBD1 (5 bases). The TCR comes from a man between 18 and 29 years old in good health. Some clones in this sample may be carry-over from other donors' samples. Sequenced sample: naive CD4+ T cells from PBMCs. The subset was: CD45RA+ positively selected. CDR3 region: CASSPGGVQGYTF. In DNA form, the CDR3 reads TGTGCCAGCTCACCAGGAGGGGTGCAGGGCTACACCTTC.